This passage covers 9 T cell receptor beta chains from one sample sequenced in a study of T cells in Graves' hyperthyroidism and ophthalmopathy. RNA transcripts served as the template for amplifying TCR beta CDR3 regions. An initial round of RT-PCR targeting the TCR CDR3 relied on the HTBI primer set. TCRdb re-analysed the multiplex PCR reads in MiXCR, keeping a single row per CDR3 protein. Counted here are just over 550,000 distinct CDR3 sequences, about half occurring once; the ten biggest clones make up approximately 8.2%. Sequencing was performed on peripheral blood or thyroid tissue (not recorded which). The receptors here all came from a woman aged 18-29 years with Graves' hyperthyroidism.

Note on this clonotype: One end of the junction is discordant with germline, which a read error may explain. V gene TRBV5-6 combines with J gene TRBJ1-4; D unclear. CDR1 and CDR2 (germline): SGHDT, YYEEEE. The CDR3 runs 14 residues. The CDR3: CASSYGLGLMSGSF. CDR3 nucleotide sequence: TGTGCCAGCAGCTACGGCCTTGGGCTAATGAGTGGTTCTTTT.

In its sample, this clonotype was seen many times. This chain joins TRBV24-1 and TRBJ1-2; TRBD1 agrees at 7 bases. J gave up 4 bases and V 4 bases, and 11 bases lay outside the gene matches. This CDR3 spans 16 amino acids. Per the germline V gene, CDR1 is KGHDR and CDR2 is SFDVKD. The CDR3 region has the DNA TGTGCCACCAGTGACGAAGGACAGGCCGGATTCTATGGCTACACCTTC. Its translation: CATSDEGQAGFYGYTF.

This clonotype has a single count. The rearrangement uses TRBV20-1 and TRBJ1-2; D is perhaps TRBD1 (5 bases). Trimming left V 6 bases short and J 2 bases short, with 16 bases between. Germline V gives CDR1 DFQATT, CDR2 SNEGSKA (reference sequence). The CDR3 extends over 14 amino acids. The CDR3 here is CSARLGTDNYGYTF. The CDR3 region has the DNA TGCAGTGCGCGACTAGGGACGGACAACTATGGCTACACCTTC.

This clonotype was counted many times. This chain uses TRBV15 with TRBJ1-6; TRBD1 might be the D (6 bases). The CDR3 spans 16 residues. Germline CDR1 and CDR2: LNHNV and YYDKDF (reference sequence). V was pared by 2 bases and J by 10 bases, with 18 bases between. The CDR3 reads CATSRLTGGPGSPLHF. CDR3 nucleotide sequence: TGTGCCACCAGCAGACTAACGGGGGGGCCTGGGTCACCCCTCCACTTT.

This sequence joins TRBV20-1 and TRBJ2-7; perhaps TRBD1 as D (5 bases). CDR3 size: 12 residues. Germline V lookup: CDR1 DFQATT, CDR2 SNEGSKA (reference sequence). V was shortened by 5 bases and J by 3 bases, with 11 bases between the two germline ends. CDR3 in amino acids: CSAAGKNYEQYF. CDR3 nucleotide sequence: TGCAGTGCTGCAGGGAAAAACTACGAGCAGTACTTC.

The DNA for the CDR3 is TGTGCCAGCAGTTTTTTGGGGAGCTCCTATAATTCACCCCTCCACTTT. It encodes CASSFLGSSYNSPLHF. V and J are TRBV12-3 or TRBV12-4 and TRBJ1-6; D remains ambiguous. The CDR3 totals 16 residues. Trimming took 3 bases from V and 0 from J, leaving 9 bases between them.

As concerns this clonotype: No conserved phenylalanine or tryptophan is present at the end of the CDR3, so a read error is the likely explanation. The DNA is omitted, as the CDR3 cannot be located on it reliably, and the CDR3 follows TCRdb's listing. V and J are TRBV7-2 and TRBJ2-7; TRBD2, the table's D call, was not compared with the DNA. Germline V gene data show CDR1 as SGHTA and CDR2 as FQGNSA. Termini included, the CDR3 measures 8 amino acids. The chain's CDR3 is CASGQLAG.

CDR3 in DNA: TGTGCCAGCAGCCAAGACCCCGTGGGAGGGGAGCTGTTTTTT. This sequence encodes CASSQDPVGGELFF. The gene calls are TRBV14 and TRBJ2-2; D not certain. This CDR3 contains 14 residues. From germline, CDR1 is SGHDN and CDR2 FVKESK. The V end was cut by 0 bases, the J end by 8 bases, with 10 bases between.

Comments on this clonotype: A much larger clone sits a single nucleotide away, making a read error possible. This rearrangement joins TRBV19 to TRBJ2-2, with TRBD2 identical over 7 bases. The germline V gene has CDR1 LNHDA and CDR2 SQIVND (reference sequence). The CDR3 is made up of 15 amino acids. CDR3 in amino acids: CASSQGGLDTGGLFF. Here the CDR3 DNA reads TGTGCCAGTAGCCAGGGAGGGCTTGACACCGGGGGGCTGTTTTTT.